These 18 T cell receptor beta chains originate from one sample sequenced in a study of T cells in Graves' hyperthyroidism and ophthalmopathy. TCR beta CDR3 sequences were amplified from RNA transcripts. During a first-round RT-PCR of the TCR CDR3, the HTBI primer set was used. Each CDR3 protein is one row after TCRdb ran MiXCR on the multiplex PCR reads. The profile shows about 480,000 distinct CDR3 sequences, around 15% of them singletons. Sequencing was performed on blood. These TCRs come from a woman under 30 with Graves' hyperthyroidism.

This clonotype was recorded at least ten times. The chain has TRBV24-1 and TRBJ1-1; D is uncertain. The CDR3 is made up of 16 amino acids. V lost 4 bases, J lost 1 base, and 15 bases lay in between. CDR1 and CDR2 from the germline V gene are KGHDR and SFDVKD. The CDR3 here is CATSDSAIGRNTEAFF. In nucleotides, the CDR3 is TGTGCCACCAGTGACTCGGCCATCGGGAGGAACACTGAAGCTTTCTTT.

This clonotype has a count of ten or more. V and J are TRBV20-1 and TRBJ1-5, with no clear D. This CDR3 contains 14 residues. Trimming took off 0 bases at V and 1 base at J, with 7 bases between the two ends. Germline CDR1 DFQATT, CDR2 SNEGSKA (reference sequence). In DNA, the CDR3 is TGCAGTGCTAGAGATCCAGTCAGCAATCAGCCCCAGCATTTT. Protein product: CSARDPVSNQPQHF.

This clonotype was observed at least ten times. The chain recombines TRBV20-1 with TRBJ2-3, with D possibly matching TRBD2 (5 bases). The CDR3 consists of 14 residues. The germline CDR1 and CDR2 sequences are DFQATT and SNEGSKA (reference sequence). The V end was cut by 0 bases, the J end by 3 bases, with 10 bases between. The DNA of the CDR3 is TGCAGTGCTAGAGATAAGAGCGGAACAGATACGCAGTATTTT. It codes for CSARDKSGTDTQYF.

This clonotype was seen a few times. The rearrangement uses TRBV29-1 and TRBJ1-3; D might be TRBD1 (6 bases). The V and J ends lost 6 bases and 0 bases respectively, with 12 bases between them. This CDR3 is 14 amino acids long. Germline V gives CDR1 SQVTM, CDR2 ANQGSEA. In DNA, the CDR3 is TGCAGCGTGCAAGGGGGTTACTCTGGAAACACCATATATTTT. Its translation is CSVQGGYSGNTIYF. Filled out from reference TRBV29-1 and TRBJ1-3, the complete variable domain reads SAVISQKPSRDICQRGTSLTIQCQVDSQVTMMFWYRQQPGQSLTLIATANQGSEATYESGFVIDKFPISRPNLTFSTLTVSNMSPEDSSIYLCSVQGGYSGNTIYFGEGSWLTVV.

V and J are TRBV19 and TRBJ2-1, with D possibly being TRBD2 (6 bases). CDR1 is LNHDA and CDR2 is SQIVND in the germline V gene (reference sequence). V lost 7 bases, J lost 0 bases, and 10 bases lay in between. The CDR3 runs 14 residues. CDR3 bases: TGTGCCAGTACCGACGGGAGCTCCTACAATGAGCAGTTCTTC. Its protein product is CASTDGSSYNEQFF. The full variable domain, in which reference TRBV19 and TRBJ2-1 provide the parts outside the CDR3, is DGGITQSPKYLFRKEGQNVTLSCEQNLNHDAMYWYRQDPGQGLRLIYYSQIVNDFQKGDIAEGYSVSREKKESFPLTVTSAQKNPTAFYLCASTDGSSYNEQFFGPGTRLTVL.

This clonotype was counted at least ten times. This chain uses TRBV20-1 with TRBJ2-1; D perhaps matches TRBD2 (5 bases). V lost 6 bases to trimming and J lost 8 bases, with 26 bases between them. Germline V CDR1 and CDR2: DFQATT, SNEGSKA (reference sequence). The CDR3 has 16 residues. The CDR3: CSAPRGLQLGADEQFF. The CDR3 DNA is TGCAGTGCACCGCGTGGGCTTCAACTAGGAGCGGATGAGCAGTTCTTC.

In regard to this clonotype: Just one base apart from a much larger clone, this may be a read error. The chain recombines TRBV7-2 with TRBJ1-5, with 7 positions matching TRBD1. This CDR3 comprises 15 residues. J gave up 3 bases and V 6 bases, and 8 bases lay outside the gene matches. Looked up from germline, CDR1 is SGHTA and CDR2 is FQGNSA. The CDR3 reads CASRGEGGNNQPQHF. The CDR3 region has the DNA TGTGCCAGCAGGGGGGAAGGGGGCAACAATCAGCCCCAGCATTTT.

This clonotype was recorded at least ten times. This chain links TRBV30 with TRBJ2-7; 7 nucleotides match TRBD1. The CDR3 loop spans 14 amino acids. With 0 bases clipped from V and 5 bases from J, the junction kept 7 bases outside the gene matches. Germline V CDR1 and CDR2: GTSNPN, SVGIG (reference sequence). The DNA of the CDR3 is TGTGCCTGGAGTGTAAAGGGGGCTCGGGACGAGCAGTACTTC. This sequence encodes CAWSVKGARDEQYF.

This sequence joins TRBV7-9 and TRBJ2-1; D is undetermined. This CDR3 region has 14 residues. Germline assignment: CDR1 SEHNR and CDR2 FQNEAQ (reference sequence). Trimming took 8 bases from V and 2 from J, leaving 13 bases between them. In DNA form, the CDR3 reads TGTGCCAGCCGGACCTACGGAACCTACAATGAGCAGTTCTTC. Protein sequence: CASRTYGTYNEQFF.

This clonotype showed up just a few times. This chain joins TRBV7-3 and TRBJ2-2, with 11 bases lining up with TRBD1. The CDR3 has 17 residues. Unmatched junction bases numbered 7, after V lost 2 bases and J lost 5 bases. The germline CDR1 and CDR2 sequences are SGHTA and FQGTGA. The DNA of the CDR3 is TGTGCCAGCAGCTTAGCCGGGACAGGGGGACGAACCGGGGAGCTGTTTTTT. Translated: CASSLAGTGGRTGELFF.

The chain has TRBV9 and TRBJ2-3; the D is unclear. V lost 0 bases, J lost 1 base, and 12 bases lay in between. CDR3 size: 16 residues. The V gene's germline CDR1 is SGDLS and CDR2 YYNGEE. The CDR3 bases are TGTGCCAGCAGCGTAGAGGTGGGGAAGGGCACAGATACGCAGTATTTT. It encodes CASSVEVGKGTDTQYF.

This clonotype was recorded a few times. This sequence joins TRBV11-2 and TRBJ2-1; 8 bases map to TRBD2. The germline gives CDR1 SGHAT, CDR2 FQNNGV. The CDR3 is 19 residues long. V lost 0 bases and J lost 0; bases outside the gene matches: 10. The CDR3 DNA reads TGTGCCAGCAGCTTAGAGGGGTTAGCGGGGCCAAGCTCCTACAATGAGCAGTTCTTC. Its translation is CASSLEGLAGPSSYNEQFF.

J is TRBJ2-1 and V is TRBV2, with 14 bases fitting TRBD2. V lost 10 bases and J lost 7; bases outside the gene matches: 3. In germline, CDR1 is SNHLY, CDR2 FYNNEI. This CDR3 is 13 amino acids long. The CDR3 spells CAKTSGRVNEQFF. The CDR3 nucleotides read TGTGCCAAGACTAGCGGGAGGGTTAATGAGCAGTTCTTC.

This clonotype has at least ten counts. The V and J genes are TRBV6-5 and TRBJ2-1; possible D gene TRBD2, 6 bases. The CDR3 sequence is 15 residues long. CDR1 MNHEY and CDR2 SVGAGI come from the germline V gene. V was shortened by 2 bases and J by 3 bases, with 11 bases between the two germline ends. The CDR3 region has the DNA TGTGCCAGCAGTTACGGAGGGGAGATCTACAATGAGCAGTTCTTC. This sequence encodes CASSYGGEIYNEQFF.

To note about this clonotype: This clone may be a read error of a much larger clone one base away. The chain links TRBV3-1 to TRBJ1-1; 7 bases fit TRBD1. The CDR3 totals 15 residues. The germline CDR1 and CDR2 sequences are LGHDT and YNNKEL (reference sequence). This CDR3 reads CASSQADRLNTGAFF. CDR3 in DNA: TGTGCCAGCAGCCAAGCGGACAGGCTGAACACTGGAGCTTTCTTT.

This clonotype was seen at least ten times. The V gene is TRBV30, the J gene TRBJ1-2; D is unresolved. CDR3 size: 12 residues. V was shortened by 0 bases and J by 8 bases, with 10 bases between the two germline ends. Germline values: CDR1 GTSNPN, CDR2 SVGIG (reference sequence). In DNA, the CDR3 is TGTGCCTGGAGTGTACAGCCGGTCGGCTACACCTTC. Protein: CAWSVQPVGYTF.

The rearrangement uses TRBV4-1 and TRBJ1-2, with D unresolved. Deletions cut 0 bases from V and 3 bases from J, with 8 bases between. The CDR3 has 14 amino acids. Germline CDR1 reads MGHRA; CDR2 reads YSYEKL. The CDR3 is CASSQEDGDYGYTF. DNA of the CDR3: TGCGCCAGCAGCCAAGAGGACGGGGACTATGGCTACACCTTC.

Note on this clonotype: A read error may account for a junction end that differs from germline. This chain uses TRBV10-3 with TRBJ1-2; no definite D call. Germline V gives CDR1 ENHRY, CDR2 SYGVKD. The CDR3 loop spans 12 amino acids. For the CDR3, the DNA is TGTGCCATCGGTGAGTCAGAGGGAGGCTACACCTTC. It translates to CAIGESEGGYTF.